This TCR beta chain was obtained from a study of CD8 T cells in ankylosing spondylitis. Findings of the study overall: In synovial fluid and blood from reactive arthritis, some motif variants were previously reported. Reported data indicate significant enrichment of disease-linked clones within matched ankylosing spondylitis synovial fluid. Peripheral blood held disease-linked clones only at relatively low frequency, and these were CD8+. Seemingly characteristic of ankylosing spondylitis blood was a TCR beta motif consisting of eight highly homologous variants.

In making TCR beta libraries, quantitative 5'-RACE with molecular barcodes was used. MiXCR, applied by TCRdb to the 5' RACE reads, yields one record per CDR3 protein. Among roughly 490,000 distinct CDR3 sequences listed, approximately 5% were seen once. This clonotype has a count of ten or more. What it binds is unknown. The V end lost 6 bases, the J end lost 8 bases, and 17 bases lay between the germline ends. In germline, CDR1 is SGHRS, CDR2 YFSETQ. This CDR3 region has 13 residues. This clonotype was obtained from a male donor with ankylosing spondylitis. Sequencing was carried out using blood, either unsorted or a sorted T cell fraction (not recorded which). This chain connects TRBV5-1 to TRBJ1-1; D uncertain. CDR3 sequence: CASKTAFSGEAFF. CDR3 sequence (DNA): TGCGCCAGCAAAACAGCATTCAGCGGAGAAGCTTTCTTT.